The 28 T cell receptor beta chains given below trace back to one sample, sequenced in a study of response to subunit inactivated influenza vaccine. A single record per CDR3 protein comes from TCRdb applying MiXCR to the RT-PCR reads. The data show some 520,000 distinct CDR3 sequences, approximately 16% seen once. The sequencing here drew on CD4+ T cells sorted from PBMCs, taken less than 30 months after vaccination. All receptors come from a man aged 50-75 years who received an inactivated influenza vaccine.

This clonotype was seen a few times. This CDR3 reads CASSQPGLAAGELFF. CDR3 DNA sequence: TGCGCCAGCAGCCAACCGGGACTAGCAGCCGGGGAGCTGTTTTTT. This sequence joins TRBV4-3 and TRBJ2-2, with 9 bases identical to TRBD2. V dropped 2 bases and J dropped 6; count of bases not matched to a gene: 4. The germline CDR1 and CDR2 sequences are LGHNA and YSLEER. This CDR3 is 15 amino acids long.

The CDR3 region is CASSSTTRGGYTF. The CDR3 bases are TGTGCCAGCAGCAGTACCACTCGGGGTGGCTACACCTTC. The genes are TRBV7-2 and TRBJ1-2; D not resolved. V dropped 5 bases and J dropped 7 bases, with 14 bases sitting between them. CDR1 is SGHTA and CDR2 is FQGNSA in the germline V gene. This CDR3 region has 13 residues.

A few counts support this clonotype. V and J are TRBV11-1 and TRBJ2-3, with 9 bases matching TRBD2. The V gene's germline CDR1 is SGHAT and CDR2 FQDESV (reference sequence). V lost 5 bases, J lost 6 bases, and 6 bases stayed unmatched. The CDR3 covers 14 residues. The CDR3 nucleotides read TGTGCCAGCAGCCGTAGCGGGAGAGGGGATACGCAGTATTTT. This sequence encodes CASSRSGRGDTQYF.

This clonotype was picked up a small number of times. The rearrangement uses TRBV28 and TRBJ2-1, with 10 bases aligning to TRBD1. The CDR3 extends over 15 amino acids. Per germline, CDR1 MDHEN and CDR2 SYDVKM. V lost 7 bases to trimming and J lost 1 base; unmatched junction nucleotides: 4. CDR3 nucleotides: TGTGCCAGCACCAGGACAGGGGGTTCCTACAATGAGCAGTTCTTC. Translation gives CASTRTGGSYNEQFF.

Only a few counts were recorded for this clonotype. The V call is TRBV7-6, the J call TRBJ2-7, with D unresolved. From germline, CDR1 is SGHVS and CDR2 FNYEAQ. Trimming pared 1 base from V and 2 bases from J, leaving 9 bases between. This CDR3 has 14 amino acids. CDR3 nucleotides: TGTGCCAGCAGCTTAGGCGTCAGAGCCTACGAGCAGTACTTC. Encoded protein: CASSLGVRAYEQYF.

The chain employs TRBV3-1 and TRBJ2-7; 9 bases fit TRBD2. V shed 3 bases, J shed 4 bases, and the junction held 13 bases outside the gene matches. From germline, CDR1 is LGHDT and CDR2 YNNKEL (reference sequence). This CDR3 spans 17 amino acids. CDR3 residues: CASSQSYSYTSGYEQYF. The CDR3 region has the DNA TGTGCCAGCAGCCAGAGCTACTCGTACACTAGCGGGTACGAGCAGTACTTC.

In this sample, this clonotype turned up a few times. This chain joins TRBV6-1 and TRBJ2-7; maybe TRBD1 (5 bases). The CDR3 totals 14 residues. In germline, CDR1 is MNHNS, CDR2 SASEGT. The V gene lost 9 bases and the J gene lost 6 bases, with 21 bases spanning the gap. CDR3 in DNA: TGTGCCAGTAGAACGGACAAGGGGTTTAGCGAGCAGTACTTC. Protein: CASRTDKGFSEQYF.

This sequence joins TRBV6-2 or TRBV6-3 and TRBJ2-7; 8 bases map to TRBD1. Germline V lookup: CDR1 MNHEY, CDR2 SVGEGT. Losses at the gene ends were 6 bases for V and 4 bases for J; bases not matched to a gene: 14. The CDR3 covers 16 residues. The CDR3 loop is CASSSERFDRGYEQYF. The CDR3 DNA reads TGTGCCAGCAGCTCCGAACGCTTCGACAGGGGTTACGAGCAGTACTTC.

This clonotype was found a few times. CDR3 nucleotides: TGTGCCAGCAGCTTAGCGCGGCCGCCGCGAGATACGCAGTATTTT. Protein product: CASSLARPPRDTQYF. The V and J genes are TRBV7-2 and TRBJ2-3; D not resolved. This CDR3 region has 15 residues. The V gene lost 0 bases and the J gene lost 5 bases, with 12 bases spanning the gap. Germline lookup yields CDR1 SGHTA and CDR2 FQGNSA.

The V call is TRBV12-3 or TRBV12-4, the J call TRBJ1-6; D call uncertain. This CDR3 comprises 13 residues. V lost 5 bases and J lost 8, with 10 bases in between. The chain's CDR3 is CASSVGRDSPLHF. CDR3 coding DNA: TGTGCCAGCAGTGTCGGCCGCGATTCACCCCTCCACTTT.

The chain recombines TRBV7-2 with TRBJ1-4, with TRBD1 as a possible D gene (5 bases). V dropped 5 bases and J dropped 7 bases, with 14 bases sitting between them. The CDR3 loop spans 14 amino acids. The V gene's germline CDR1 is SGHTA and CDR2 FQGNSA. The DNA of the CDR3 is TGTGCCAGCAGCCACGGGACCGCAGGTGAAAAACTGTTTTTT. It is translated as CASSHGTAGEKLFF. The whole variable domain, filled in from reference TRBV7-2 and TRBJ1-4, reads GAGVSQSPSNKVTEKGKDVELRCDPISGHTALYWYRQSLGQGLEFLIYFQGNSAPDKSGLPSDRFSAERTGGSVSTLTIQRTQQEDSAVYLCASSHGTAGEKLFFGSGTQLSVL.

The chain is built from TRBV12-3 or TRBV12-4 and TRBJ2-2; D perhaps matches TRBD2 (7 bases). CDR3 length equals 18 residues. Trimming removed 0 bases at V and 4 bases at J, with 18 bases between. CDR3 sequence reads: CASSLALLRGAITGELFF. The DNA of the CDR3 is TGTGCCAGCAGTTTAGCGCTCCTACGGGGGGCGATCACCGGGGAGCTGTTTTTT.

This clonotype was seen a handful of times. This chain joins TRBV5-1 and TRBJ2-3, with D unclear. This CDR3 contains 12 residues. The V and J ends lost 4 bases and 7 bases respectively, with 10 bases between them. The germline V gene has CDR1 SGHRS and CDR2 YFSETQ. The CDR3 region is CASSVEGHTQYF. The CDR3 region has the DNA TGCGCCAGCAGCGTCGAAGGGCATACGCAGTATTTT.

The gene calls are TRBV25-1 and TRBJ2-7, with TRBD2 identical over 8 bases. The CDR3 spans 13 residues. Germline CDR1 and CDR2: MGHDK and SYGVNS. V was clipped by 8 bases and J by 4 bases; unmatched bases: 7. The CDR3 sequence is CASRGSGSYEQYF. The CDR3 coding sequence is TGTGCCAGCCGGGGAAGCGGGAGTTACGAGCAGTACTTC.

This clonotype has more than one count but fewer than ten. The chain employs TRBV5-1 and TRBJ1-2, with D perhaps matching TRBD1 (5 bases). Trimming shortened V by 1 base and J by 2 bases, and 9 bases separated the two germline ends. Germline V gene sequence: CDR1 SGHRS, CDR2 YFSETQ. This CDR3 has 14 residues. The CDR3 region is CASSLQSGNYGYTF. CDR3 DNA sequence: TGCGCCAGCAGCTTGCAGTCAGGGAACTATGGCTACACCTTC.

The table lists this clonotype with a few counts. This chain uses TRBV20-1 with TRBJ2-1; 10 bases match TRBD2. The CDR3 is 14 residues long. V was clipped by 6 bases and J by 3 bases; unmatched bases: 5. CDR1 is DFQATT and CDR2 is SNEGSKA in the germline V gene (reference sequence). CDR3 DNA sequence: TGCAGTGCAACCCCTAGCGGGAGCTACAATGAGCAGTTCTTC. Encoded protein: CSATPSGSYNEQFF.

Ten or more counts support this clonotype. V and J are TRBV5-1 and TRBJ1-4, with 7 bases fitting TRBD1. Germline V gives CDR1 SGHRS, CDR2 YFSETQ. With V trimmed by 4 bases and J by 4 bases, 7 bases remained unmatched. The CDR3 covers 15 residues. The CDR3 spells CASSGGDSRNEKLFF. In DNA form, the CDR3 reads TGCGCCAGCAGCGGGGGGGACAGCCGTAATGAAAAACTGTTTTTT.

The J gene is TRBJ2-1, the V gene TRBV13, with TRBD2 matching over 13 bases. J gave up 8 bases and V 1 base, and 8 bases lay outside the gene matches. Germline V lookup: CDR1 PRHDT, CDR2 FYEKMQ (reference sequence). This CDR3 region has 17 residues. The CDR3 sequence is CASSLATSGRALDEQFF. The CDR3 DNA reads as TGTGCCAGCAGCTTAGCTACTAGCGGGAGGGCCTTGGATGAGCAGTTCTTC.

In DNA form, the CDR3 reads TGTGCCAGCAGTCTACAGGGGACCTCCTACGAGCAGTACTTC. It codes for CASSLQGTSYEQYF. The chain employs TRBV6-5 and TRBJ2-7; 7 nucleotides match TRBD1. V lost 5 bases, J lost 0 bases, and 4 bases stayed unmatched. This CDR3 region has 14 residues. Per germline, CDR1 MNHEY and CDR2 SVGAGI.

The chain employs TRBV28 and TRBJ1-2, with D unresolved. The CDR3 has 11 amino acids. Germline V gene sequence: CDR1 MDHEN, CDR2 SYDVKM. The V gene lost 2 bases and the J gene lost 7 bases, with 5 bases spanning the gap. In DNA form, the CDR3 reads TGTGCCAGCAGTTTAAAGGGTGGCTACACCTTC. Protein sequence: CASSLKGGYTF.

This chain links TRBV2 with TRBJ2-7; 10 positions agree with TRBD2. CDR1 is SNHLY and CDR2 is FYNNEI in the germline V gene. The CDR3 has 12 amino acids. V was pared by 9 bases and J by 5 bases, with 4 bases of the junction left unmatched. In DNA, the CDR3 is TGTGCCAGTAGGGGACTAGCGAACGAGCAGTACTTC. This sequence encodes CASRGLANEQYF.

This clonotype showed up just once. A much larger clone differs by one base, so this may be a read error. The chain uses TRBV11-2 and TRBJ2-3, with 8 bases matching TRBD2. The CDR3 totals 17 residues. CDR1 is SGHAT, CDR2 FQNNGV, per germline. The CDR3, as DNA: TGTGCCAGCAGCTTAGCCCCCAGCGGGAGCGGATTAGATACGCAGTCTTTT. This translates into CASSLAPSGSGLDTQSF.

This clonotype was detected many times. This chain connects TRBV12-3 or TRBV12-4 to TRBJ2-1; tentatively, D is TRBD2 (5 bases). V gave up 3 bases and J gave up 9 bases, with 6 bases separating them. CDR3 length: 11 amino acids. CDR3 DNA: TGTGCCAGCAGTTTCAGCGGTGAGCAGTTCTTC. Protein product: CASSFSGEQFF.

J is TRBJ2-3 and V is TRBV11-2; the match to TRBD2 covers 13 bases. Trimming at V came to 3 bases and at J to 11 bases, leaving 5 bases not matched to a gene. Germline values: CDR1 SGHAT, CDR2 FQNNGV. The CDR3 has 14 amino acids. CDR3 protein: CASSFRLAGGMQYF. CDR3 bases: TGTGCCAGCAGCTTTAGACTAGCGGGAGGAATGCAGTATTTT.

This clonotype was seen repeatedly, ten times or more. The CDR3 region is CSARSRGQSSYEQYF. In DNA, the CDR3 is TGCAGTGCTAGATCCCGGGGACAGTCCTCCTACGAGCAGTACTTC. The rearrangement links TRBV20-1 to TRBJ2-7; the match to TRBD1 covers 7 bases. This CDR3 contains 15 residues. The V and J ends lost 2 bases and 0 bases, in that order; junction bases with no gene match: 7. Germline loops: CDR1 DFQATT, CDR2 SNEGSKA (reference sequence).

The CDR3 reads CASSAGTSDYEQYF. For the CDR3, the DNA is TGTGCCAGCAGTGCGGGGACTAGCGACTACGAGCAGTACTTC. The chain recombines TRBV12-3 or TRBV12-4 with TRBJ2-7, with 10 bases matching TRBD2. The CDR3 has 14 residues. V shed 5 bases and J 3 bases; nucleotides not matched to a gene: 4.

The J gene is TRBJ2-7, the V gene TRBV14; 8 positions agree with TRBD2. Trimming took 6 bases from V and 4 from J; bases not matched to a gene: 8. This CDR3 spans 14 amino acids. Germline loops: CDR1 SGHDN, CDR2 FVKESK. CDR3 sequence reads: CASSRGGIPYEQYF. The CDR3 region has the DNA TGTGCCAGCAGTCGGGGGGGGATACCATACGAGCAGTACTTC.

The chain employs TRBV6-2 or TRBV6-3 and TRBJ1-2; D is unclear. Germline loops: CDR1 MNHEY, CDR2 SVGEGT. The CDR3 length is 13 residues. Trimming left V 7 bases short and J 6 bases short, with 15 bases between. The CDR3 region has the DNA TGTGCCAGCACCCTCTCGGAGTTCAATGGCTACACCTTC. Protein product: CASTLSEFNGYTF.